The 10 T cell receptor beta chains reported below all come from one sample, sequenced in a study of blood T cells in healthy people across ages (dated by TCRdb to 2015 to 2017). Library construction relied on 5' RACE. Sequencer: Illumina HiSeq 2500. The second PCR ran for about 7 to 11 cycles and used a J-beta primer mix along with a sample-barcoded 5' primer. The public reads were quality trimmed at Q25 with fastp and then assembled into clones with MiXCR by TCRdb, keeping productive beta chains. Identical CDR3 proteins give one entry, which carries the most common genes and DNA. This sample lists about 1.4 million distinct CDR3 sequences; 45% to 70% were detected once. The top ten hold about 6.3% of the sample. Sequencing input: blood. Receptors were obtained from a man younger than 35 in good health.

The chain combines TRBV29-1 with TRBJ2-1; the match to TRBD2 covers 8 bases. The V gene's germline CDR1 is SQVTM and CDR2 ANQGSEA. Losses at the gene ends were 7 bases for V and 4 bases for J; bases not matched to a gene: 6. This CDR3 has 13 amino acids. The CDR3: CSEEAGEYNEQFF. CDR3 nucleotide sequence: TGCAGCGAGGAAGCGGGGGAGTACAATGAGCAGTTCTTC.

The chain combines TRBV5-6 with TRBJ2-1; D call uncertain. Trimming left V 0 bases short and J 2 bases short, with 12 bases between. Germline V CDR1 and CDR2: SGHDT, YYEEEE. The CDR3 has 16 residues. CDR3: CASSLEVGWAYNEQFF. DNA of the CDR3: TGTGCCAGCAGCTTGGAGGTGGGTTGGGCCTACAATGAGCAGTTCTTC.

The rearrangement uses TRBV10-3 and TRBJ2-3; weak D call: TRBD1 (5 bases). Germline CDR1 ENHRY, CDR2 SYGVKD. This CDR3 comprises 13 residues. V was pared by 11 bases and J by 2 bases, with 14 bases between. The CDR3, as DNA: TGTGCCTCACAACAGGATCCCACAGATACGCAGTATTTT. As protein: CASQQDPTDTQYF.

Only a few counts were recorded for this clonotype. The V gene is TRBV29-1, the J gene TRBJ2-2; weak D call: TRBD1 (6 bases). The germline V gene has CDR1 SQVTM and CDR2 ANQGSEA. With 4 bases removed from V and 5 bases from J, the gap between germline ends came to 11 bases. The CDR3 runs to 13 residues. CDR3: CSVAAGVTGELFF. The CDR3 region has the DNA TGCAGCGTTGCGGCAGGGGTTACCGGGGAGCTGTTTTTT.

This chain uses TRBV3-1 with TRBJ2-6; D is unresolved. Germline V gives CDR1 LGHDT, CDR2 YNNKEL (reference sequence). Trimming shortened V by 0 bases and J by 11 bases, and 20 bases separated the two germline ends. This CDR3 is 17 amino acids long. The CDR3 is CASSQDRVGWTSDVLTF. CDR3 DNA sequence: TGTGCCAGCAGCCAAGATCGCGTAGGTTGGACGTCGGACGTCCTGACTTTC.

The rearrangement links TRBV20-1 to TRBJ2-3; 10 positions match TRBD2. The ends lost 1 base at V and 2 bases at J; junction bases unmatched: 3. The CDR3 has 15 residues. CDR1 and CDR2 from the germline V gene are DFQATT and SNEGSKA (reference sequence). CDR3 sequence: CSARGLAGTTDTQYF. CDR3 DNA: TGCAGTGCTAGAGGACTAGCGGGTACCACAGATACGCAGTATTTT.

The chain uses TRBV25-1 and TRBJ2-1; D may be TRBD1 or TRBD2 (5 bases each). V was clipped by 2 bases and J by 12 bases, with 14 bases between them. The germline gives CDR1 MGHDK, CDR2 SYGVNS. This CDR3 region has 13 residues. In nucleotides, the CDR3 is TGTGCCAGCAGTGAAGGGGGACGTCCGGGGCAGTTCTTC. Its protein product is CASSEGGRPGQFF.

The genes are TRBV7-2 and TRBJ2-7; 8 nucleotides align to TRBD2. The CDR3 is made up of 15 amino acids. Germline trimming cut 5 bases from V and 3 bases from J; bases unmatched to any gene: 9. Germline loops: CDR1 SGHTA, CDR2 FQGNSA. The CDR3 protein is CASSAGGGLRYEQYF. The CDR3, as DNA: TGTGCCAGCAGCGCAGGCGGGGGGCTACGCTACGAGCAGTACTTC. Drawing the rest from reference TRBV7-2 and TRBJ2-7, the complete variable domain is GAGVSQSPSNKVTEKGKDVELRCDPISGHTALYWYRQSLGQGLEFLIYFQGNSAPDKSGLPSDRFSAERTGGSVSTLTIQRTQQEDSAVYLCASSAGGGLRYEQYFGPGTRLTVT.

V gene TRBV21-1 combines with J gene TRBJ2-7; TRBD1 is taken as the D call from the table, unchecked against the DNA. TRBV21-1 is a recognized pseudogene. The CDR3 consists of 16 residues. CDR3 residues: CASSKVFRTETYEQYF. The DNA of the CDR3 is TGTGCCAGCAGCAAAGTTTTTAGGACAGAGACCTACGAGCAGTACTTC.

The chain recombines TRBV27 with TRBJ2-5, with TRBD2 matching over 8 bases. The V segment lost 8 bases and the J segment 4 bases; nucleotides outside the gene matches: 12. Germline V gene sequence: CDR1 MNHEY, CDR2 SMNVEV (reference sequence). The CDR3 spans 15 residues. CDR3 protein: CASGTAGLAGETQYF. The CDR3 DNA is TGTGCCAGCGGGACCGCCGGCCTAGCGGGAGAGACCCAGTACTTC.